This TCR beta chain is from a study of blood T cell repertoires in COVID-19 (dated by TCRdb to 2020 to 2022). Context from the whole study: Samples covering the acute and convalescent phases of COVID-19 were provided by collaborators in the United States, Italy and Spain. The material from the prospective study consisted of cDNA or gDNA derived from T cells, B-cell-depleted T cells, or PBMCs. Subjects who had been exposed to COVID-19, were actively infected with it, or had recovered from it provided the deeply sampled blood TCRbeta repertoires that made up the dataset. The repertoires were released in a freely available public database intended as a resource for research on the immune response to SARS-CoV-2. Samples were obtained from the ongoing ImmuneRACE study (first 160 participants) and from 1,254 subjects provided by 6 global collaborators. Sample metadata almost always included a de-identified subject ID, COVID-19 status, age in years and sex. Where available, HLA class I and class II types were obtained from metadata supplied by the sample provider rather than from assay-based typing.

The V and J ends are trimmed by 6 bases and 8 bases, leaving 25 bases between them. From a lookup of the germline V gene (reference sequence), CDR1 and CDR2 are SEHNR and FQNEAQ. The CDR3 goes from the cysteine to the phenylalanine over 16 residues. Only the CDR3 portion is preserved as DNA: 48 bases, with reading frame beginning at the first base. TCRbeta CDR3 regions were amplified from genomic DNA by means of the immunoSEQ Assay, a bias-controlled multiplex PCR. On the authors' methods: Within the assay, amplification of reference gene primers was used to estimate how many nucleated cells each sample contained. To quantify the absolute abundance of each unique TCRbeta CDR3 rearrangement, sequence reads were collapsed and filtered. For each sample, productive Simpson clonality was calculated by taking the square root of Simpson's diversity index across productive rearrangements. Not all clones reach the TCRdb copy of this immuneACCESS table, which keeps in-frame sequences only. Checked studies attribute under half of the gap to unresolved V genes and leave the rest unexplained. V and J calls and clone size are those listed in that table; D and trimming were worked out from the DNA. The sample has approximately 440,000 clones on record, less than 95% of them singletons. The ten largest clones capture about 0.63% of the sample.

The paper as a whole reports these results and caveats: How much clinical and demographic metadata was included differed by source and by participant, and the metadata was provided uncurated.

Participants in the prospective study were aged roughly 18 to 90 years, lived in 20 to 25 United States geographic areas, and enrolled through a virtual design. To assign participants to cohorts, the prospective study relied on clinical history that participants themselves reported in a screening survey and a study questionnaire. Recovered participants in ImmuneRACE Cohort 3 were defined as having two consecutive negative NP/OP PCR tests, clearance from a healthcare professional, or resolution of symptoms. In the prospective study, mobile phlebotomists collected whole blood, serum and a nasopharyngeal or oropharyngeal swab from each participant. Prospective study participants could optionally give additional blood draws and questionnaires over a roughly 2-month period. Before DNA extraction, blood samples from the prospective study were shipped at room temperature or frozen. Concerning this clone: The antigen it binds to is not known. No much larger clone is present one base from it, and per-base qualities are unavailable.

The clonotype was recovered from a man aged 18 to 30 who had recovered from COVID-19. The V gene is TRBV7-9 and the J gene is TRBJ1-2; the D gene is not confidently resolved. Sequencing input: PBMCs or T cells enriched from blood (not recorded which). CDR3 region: CASSGTEVFRSEGYTF. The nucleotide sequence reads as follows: TGTGCCAGCAGTGGTACGGAGGTCTTCCGATCAGAAGGCTACACCTTC.